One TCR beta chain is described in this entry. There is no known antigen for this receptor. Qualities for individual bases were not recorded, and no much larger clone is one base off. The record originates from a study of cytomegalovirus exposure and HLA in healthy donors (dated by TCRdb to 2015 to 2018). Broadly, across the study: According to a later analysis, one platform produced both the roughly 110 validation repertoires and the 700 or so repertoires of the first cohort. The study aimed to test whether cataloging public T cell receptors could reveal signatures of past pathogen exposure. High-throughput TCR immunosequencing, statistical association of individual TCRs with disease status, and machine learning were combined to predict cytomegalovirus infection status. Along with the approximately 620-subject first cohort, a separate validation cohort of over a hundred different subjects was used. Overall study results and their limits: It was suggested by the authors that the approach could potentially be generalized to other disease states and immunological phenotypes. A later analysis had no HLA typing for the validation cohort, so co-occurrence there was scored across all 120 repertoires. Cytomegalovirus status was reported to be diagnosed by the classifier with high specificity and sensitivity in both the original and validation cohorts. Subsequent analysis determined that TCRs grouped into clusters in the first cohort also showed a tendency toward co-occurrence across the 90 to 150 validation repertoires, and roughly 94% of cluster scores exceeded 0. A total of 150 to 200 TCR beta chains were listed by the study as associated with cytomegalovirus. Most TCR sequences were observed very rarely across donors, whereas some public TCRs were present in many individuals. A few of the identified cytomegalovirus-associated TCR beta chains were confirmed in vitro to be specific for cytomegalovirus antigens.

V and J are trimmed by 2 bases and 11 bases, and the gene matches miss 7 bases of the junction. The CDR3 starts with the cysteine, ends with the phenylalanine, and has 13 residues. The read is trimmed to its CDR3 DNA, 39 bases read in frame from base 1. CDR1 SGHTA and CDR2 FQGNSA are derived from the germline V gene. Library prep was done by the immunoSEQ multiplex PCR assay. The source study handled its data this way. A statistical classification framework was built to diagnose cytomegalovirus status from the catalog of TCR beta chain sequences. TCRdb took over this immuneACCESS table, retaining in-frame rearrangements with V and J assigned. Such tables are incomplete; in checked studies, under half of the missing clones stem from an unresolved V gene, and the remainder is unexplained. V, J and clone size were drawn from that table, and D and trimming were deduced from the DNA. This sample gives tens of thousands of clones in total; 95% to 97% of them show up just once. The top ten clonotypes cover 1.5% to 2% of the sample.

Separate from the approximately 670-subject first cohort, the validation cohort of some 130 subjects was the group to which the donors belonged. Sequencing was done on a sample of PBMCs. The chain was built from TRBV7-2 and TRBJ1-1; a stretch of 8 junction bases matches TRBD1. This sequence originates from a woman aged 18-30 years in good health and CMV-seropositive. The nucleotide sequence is TGTGCCAGCAGCTTACCGGGACAGGCAACGGCTTTCTTT. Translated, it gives CASSLPGQATAFF.